This record concerns one T cell receptor beta chain sequence. This clone's antigen is unknown. Inclusive of the bounding cysteine and phenylalanine, the CDR3 is 18 residues long. No DNA is recorded. From a lookup of the germline V gene (reference sequence), CDR1 and CDR2 are DFQATT and SNEGSKA. The library relied on 5' RACE. The input for every TCR library was 3,500 to 4,000 ng of total RNA. cDNA was synthesized with SMARTScribe reverse transcriptase in eight separate reactions per sample. Unique molecular identifiers containing a 6-nucleotide sample barcode were introduced through template switching during cDNA synthesis. Amplification of TCRalpha and TCRbeta cDNA involved two nested PCRs of approximately 16 and 9 cycles, and each PCR was followed by bead purification. Before amplification, the cDNA was both treated with uracil DNA-glycosylase and purified with the QIAquick PCR purification kit. The second PCR added Illumina TruSeq-compatible adapters along with sample-specific barcodes. Library quality and concentration were assessed using TapeStation and Qubit, and about 5 ng of each library was pooled. The pooled libraries were sequenced with 2 x 100 bp reads and custom sequencing primers on an Illumina HiSeq2500 single-index Rapid Run. The authors processed their data as follows. MiGEC version 1.2.6 was used for UMI-based consensus assembly, which corrected PCR and sequencing errors. MiXCR version 2.1.1 was used to carry out V(D)J alignment, clonotype assembly and CDR3 extraction. To normalise gene usage, clonotype sharing and MAIT/NKT TCR abundance, the analysis used the top 1000, 10 000 and 20 000 clonotypes per sample. Diversity was computed as the inverse Simpson index with the vegan R package after downsampling to 27 000 UMIs. Statistical testing used paired Mann-Whitney U tests on the discordant twin pairs and applied Benjamini-Hochberg correction for multiple testing. TCRdb reprocessed the reads; each CDR3 protein sequence makes one entry, and DNA is unavailable. Clone size and V and J calls follow TCRdb, not the original study. This sample's records show 330,000 or so distinct CDR3 sequences. The ten largest clones capture approximately 2% of the sample.

This sample was taken from a study of monozygotic twins with inflammatory bowel disease (dated by TCRdb to between 2018 and 2021). In the study overall: In total, roughly 30 monozygotic twin pairs made up the full study: 19 Danish pairs, all IBD-discordant, plus nine German pairs, of which four were IBD-concordant and five were IBD-discordant. Each individual had, on average, about 151 000 unique TCRalpha sequences and 181 000 unique TCRbeta sequences available for analysis. Disease-associated traits were sought mainly through comparisons between IBD patients and their genetically identical healthy co-twins within discordant pairs. Beyond this particular receptor, the publication reports: The analysis was unable to tell different T cell subtypes apart. IBD patients had lower TCRbeta repertoire diversity, measured by the inverse Simpson index, than their healthy co-twins. Compared with healthy twins, IBD patients had fewer clonotypes in common with other individuals, a difference most pronounced in patients showing signs of disease activity. No single strong signal or clonotype linked to IBD turned up in the results, so the idea that one exists was not supported. Repertoire similarity did not differ between concordant and discordant twins, which could be due to limited statistical power. Because patients received different immunosuppressive treatments, the repertoires may have picked up extra background noise and variability between individuals.

From each donor, an approximately 2.5 ml peripheral blood sample was collected into PAXgene tubes and stored at -80 degrees C. Total RNA was isolated from whole blood with the PAXgene blood miRNA kit on an automated QIAcube, without T cell sorting. Deep TCRalpha and TCRbeta repertoire profiling with unique molecular barcoding was performed on peripheral blood of monozygotic twin pairs concordant or discordant for inflammatory bowel disease. Smoking habits were recorded for all twin pairs, and each individual was classified as a current, former or never smoker. The sequence was collected from a human donor with ulcerative colitis or Crohn's disease, or a healthy co-twin of an affected twin (not recorded which). The material sequenced was blood. Recombination joined TRBV20-1 with TRBJ2-3; TCRdb proposes TRBD2, but this gene call is untestable without DNA. The CDR3: CSARDLGMDLGLTDTQYF.